The text below deals with one T cell receptor beta chain. The antigen is unknown. This sample was taken from a study of T cell responses to AZD1222 COVID-19 vaccine. Whole-study context: Second doses that came at about 4 or about 12 weeks were put together. Whole-study findings and limits: A reported finding is that nearly half of spike-specific TCRs target unmutated variant regions. At study baseline, merely six AZD1222 recipients were seropositive. White British people made up most donors, females outnumbered males, and clonal diversity was possibly underestimated.

The CDR3 is 15 residues long. Trimming cost V 2 bases and J 9 bases, with 18 bases left between them. CDR1 is SGHDT and CDR2 is YYEEEE in the germline V gene. Generated by immunoSEQ multiplex PCR, the TCRdb table keeps only in-frame clones and is missing some. Of more than 110,000 clones listed, around 90% are singletons. The sequence was collected from an adult in good health. The gene calls are TRBV5-6 and TRBJ2-1; tentative D call: TRBD2 (6 bases). The specimen comprised peripheral blood, sampled on day 0 of AZD1222 vaccination. CDR3 DNA sequence: TGTGCCAGCAGCTTTGGGACCGGGAGTCTGGGTGAGCAGTTCTTC. It translates to CASSFGTGSLGEQFF.